Listed below are T cell receptor beta chains from one sample, sequenced in a study of lymphopenia after photon versus proton radiotherapy. TCRdb's table, derived via immunoSEQ multiplex PCR, lists solely in-frame clones and lacks some. The repertoire includes around 31,000 clones, 89% of them detected once, and 6.5% to 8% sits in the top ten. The sequencing here drew on peripheral blood, taken from a patient treated with proton-based radiotherapy. The receptors come from a woman in her 70s with pancreatic cancer. Some clones in this sample may be carry-over from other donors' samples. The CDR3 runs from the conserved cysteine through the conserved F or W. A D gene is named only where the DNA matches it firmly. Clone size appears in some rows only: once, few, many, or a class for an expanded clone.

J gene	V gene	clone size	D gene	CDR3 protein	CDR3 DNA
TRBJ2-7	TRBV4-3	-	TRBD2	CASSQETSGRGSSYEQYF	TGCGCCAGCAGCCAAGAAACTAGCGGGAGGGGAAGCTCCTACGAGCAGTACTTC
TRBJ1-1	TRBV11-1	-	TRBD1	CASRPRRTGPEAFF	TGTGCCAGCAGGCCCCGTAGGACAGGGCCTGAAGCTTTCTTT
TRBJ2-1	TRBV11-3	once	TRBD2	CASSLGRGSDEQFF	TGTGCCAGCAGCCTGGGGAGGGGTAGCGATGAGCAGTTCTTC
TRBJ1-5	TRBV28	-	-	CASSRPERYNQPQHF	TGTGCCAGCAGTCGTCCGGAGCGTTACAATCAGCCCCAGCATTTT
TRBJ2-1	TRBV18	-	-	CASSRGPYNEQFF	TGTGCCAGCTCAAGGGGACCCTACAATGAGCAGTTCTTC
TRBJ1-5	TRBV28	-	-	CASSPRGRGGNQPQHF	TGTGCCAGCAGTCCCCGGGGTAGAGGAGGCAATCAGCCCCAGCATTTT
TRBJ1-1	TRBV11-2	-	TRBD1	CASSADRGQAEAFF	TGTGCCAGCAGCGCGGACAGGGGTCAGGCCGAAGCTTTCTTT
TRBJ2-7	TRBV27	-	TRBD1	CASRKQGADYEQYF	TGTGCCAGCAGGAAACAGGGGGCGGACTACGAGCAGTACTTC
TRBJ1-5	TRBV18	few	TRBD1	CASSPPTGSQPQHF	TGTGCCAGCTCACCACCGACAGGGAGTCAGCCCCAGCATTTT
TRBJ1-3	TRBV6-5	-	-	CASHSGNTIYF	TGTGCCAGTCACTCTGGAAACACCATATATTTT
TRBJ2-1	TRBV29-1	-	TRBD2	CSVLAGVYNEQFF	TGCAGCGTGCTAGCGGGAGTATATAATGAGCAGTTCTTC
TRBJ2-7	TRBV28	-	TRBD1	CASSRQGPYEQYF	TGTGCCAGCAGTCGACAGGGCCCCTACGAGCAGTACTTC
TRBJ1-1	TRBV6-6	-	-	CASSYLQGNTEAFF	TGTGCCAGCAGTTACTTACAGGGAAACACTGAAGCTTTCTTT
TRBJ2-3	TRBV5-4	-	TRBD2	CASSLIKREGTDTQYF	TGTGCCAGCAGCTTGATCAAGCGGGAGGGAACAGATACGCAGTATTTT
TRBJ2-7	TRBV4-2	-	TRBD1	CASSQLPGQGTYEQYF	TGTGCCAGCAGCCAGCTACCGGGACAGGGGACCTACGAGCAGTACTTC
TRBJ1-2	TRBV19	once	TRBD1	CASSPGQGNGYTF	TGTGCCAGTAGTCCCGGACAGGGGAATGGCTACACCTTC
TRBJ1-3	TRBV10-2	-	-	CASSELGDSGNTIYF	TGCGCCAGCAGTGAGTTAGGGGATTCTGGAAACACCATATATTTT
TRBJ2-5	TRBV18	-	-	CASSPREVDQETQYF	TGTGCCAGCTCACCACGGGAAGTAGACCAAGAGACCCAGTACTTC
TRBJ1-2	TRBV18	once	-	CASSRPEGRDYGYTF	TGTGCCAGCTCACGACCTGAGGGGCGCGACTATGGCTACACCTTC
TRBJ1-2	TRBV5-1	-	TRBD1	CASSLAGVGTGEGYTF	TGCGCCAGCAGCTTGGCAGGTGTCGGGACAGGGGAAGGCTACACCTTC
TRBJ2-7	TRBV19	-	TRBD2	CASSKVSRGSYEQYF	TGTGCCAGTAGTAAGGTTTCGCGGGGGTCCTACGAGCAGTACTTC
TRBJ1-1	TRBV5-1	-	-	CASSLVQAAGTEAFF	TGCGCCAGCAGCTTGGTACAGGCGGCGGGTACTGAAGCTTTCTTT
TRBJ1-1	TRBV11-2	-	-	CASSLDISGVSGNTEAFF	TGTGCCAGCAGCTTAGATATTTCGGGGGTCTCGGGAAACACTGAAGCTTTCTTT
TRBJ2-7	TRBV2	-	-	CASSDYYEQYF	TGTGCCAGCAGTGATTACTACGAGCAGTACTTC
TRBJ2-5	TRBV28	-	-	CASSLMGLKAETQYF	TGTGCCAGCAGTTTAATGGGACTGAAGGCAGAGACCCAGTACTTC
TRBJ1-3	TRBV4-3	-	-	CASSQGVRQARNTIYF	TGCGCCAGCAGCCAAGGGGTGAGACAGGCTCGAAACACCATATATTTT
TRBJ1-4	TRBV18	-	-	CASSPFRFGGTPNEKLFF	TGTGCCAGCTCACCATTTCGCTTCGGAGGGACCCCTAATGAAAAACTGTTTTTT
TRBJ1-1	TRBV7-8	-	-	CASSMTKAEAFF	TGTGCCAGCAGCATGACGAAAGCTGAAGCTTTCTTT
TRBJ2-3	TRBV6-1	-	-	CASSEPGLTDTQYF	TGTGCCAGCAGTGAACCGGGCCTCACAGATACGCAGTATTTT
TRBJ2-1	TRBV28	-	TRBD2	CASSPRGLAGGSSYNEQFF	TGTGCCAGCAGTCCGCGGGGACTAGCGGGAGGGAGCTCCTACAATGAGCAGTTCTTC
TRBJ2-5	TRBV18	once	-	CASSPQGWETQYF	TGTGCCAGCTCACCACAGGGTTGGGAGACCCAGTACTTC
TRBJ2-7	TRBV5-1	-	-	CASSPVPEGGARNEQYF	TGCGCCAGCAGTCCAGTCCCCGAAGGGGGAGCGAGGAACGAGCAGTACTTC
TRBJ1-1	TRBV27	-	-	CASSFLQGNTEAFF	TGTGCCAGCAGTTTCCTACAGGGAAACACTGAAGCTTTCTTT
TRBJ2-7	TRBV5-1	-	-	CASRTSGTGEQYF	TGCGCCAGCCGTACTTCAGGGACGGGCGAGCAGTACTTC
TRBJ1-1	TRBV29-1	-	-	CSVDGGVGTEAFF	TGCAGCGTTGATGGCGGGGTGGGCACTGAAGCTTTCTTT
TRBJ2-3	TRBV6-6	once	-	CASRAGESDTQYF	TGTGCCAGCCGGGCAGGGGAATCAGATACGCAGTATTTT
TRBJ2-5	TRBV29-1	-	TRBD1	CSIRQGETQYF	TGCAGCATCCGACAGGGGGAGACCCAGTACTTC
TRBJ2-5	TRBV7-9	few	-	CASNRQGGGETQYF	TGTGCCAGCAACCGACAGGGCGGGGGGGAGACCCAGTACTTC